Shown below are 21 T cell receptor beta chains from a single sample sequenced in a study of chemoradiotherapy in HPV16-positive cancers. TCRdb's table, derived via immunoSEQ multiplex PCR, lists solely in-frame clones and lacks some. The sample lists around 9,600 clones, around 80% occurring once. This specimen was collected from a patient who underwent chemoradiotherapy. The receptors originated from a human donor with HPV-associated anogenital cancer.

This clone was detected only once. This chain joins TRBV19 and TRBJ2-5; 8 bases fit TRBD1. The CDR3 sequence is 13 residues long. Trimming cost V 9 bases and J 5 bases; bases outside gene matches: 8. Germline values: CDR1 LNHDA, CDR2 SQIVND (reference sequence). The CDR3 DNA follows: TGTGCCAGCGATCAGGGGGCGGGGGAGACCCAGTACTTC. Protein product: CASDQGAGETQYF.

J is TRBJ2-7 and V is TRBV6-6; 7 nucleotides line up with TRBD1. CDR3 length: 13 residues. CDR1 and CDR2 from the germline V gene are MNHNY and SVGAGI (reference sequence). The J segment lost 9 bases and the V segment lost 4 bases, leaving 9 bases of the junction unmatched. For the CDR3, the DNA is TGTGCCAGCAGTTTGAGCAGACAGGGCGCGCAGTACTTC. Translating gives CASSLSRQGAQYF.

The J gene is TRBJ2-5, the V gene TRBV6-1; D is unclear. The CDR3 extends over 14 amino acids. Between the trimmed V and J ends, which lost 7 bases and 4 bases, there was a span of 16 bases. Looked up from germline, CDR1 is MNHNS and CDR2 is SASEGT. The DNA for the CDR3 is TGTGCCAGCAAGTCGGCCTTATGGGGAGAGACCCAGTACTTC. This translates into CASKSALWGETQYF.

The genes are TRBV2 and TRBJ2-7, with D maybe TRBD2 (5 bases). CDR3 length equals 13 residues. In germline, CDR1 is SNHLY, CDR2 FYNNEI. V lost 6 bases and J 3 bases, leaving 12 bases between the germline ends. The DNA of the CDR3 is TGTGCCAGCAGGAAGGACTCCCACTACGAGCAGTACTTC. It yields the protein CASRKDSHYEQYF.

The chain has TRBV29-1 and TRBJ1-4; 8 positions agree with TRBD1. CDR1 and CDR2 from the germline V gene are SQVTM and ANQGSEA. This CDR3 is built from 14 residues. Trimming at V came to 6 bases and at J to 7 bases, leaving 10 bases not matched to a gene. This CDR3 reads CSVILGTGGEKLFF. The CDR3 nucleotides are TGCAGCGTAATTCTGGGGACAGGCGGTGAAAAACTGTTTTTT.

This chain connects TRBV15 to TRBJ2-7; no clear D. Per the germline V gene, CDR1 is LNHNV and CDR2 is YYDKDF (reference sequence). The CDR3 runs 11 residues. The ends were cut back, 6 bases at V and 6 bases at J, with 9 bases in the middle. The CDR3 protein is CATSQVGEQYF. The CDR3 nucleotides are TGTGCCACCAGTCAGGTCGGCGAGCAGTACTTC.

In its sample, this clone was seen a few times. The gene calls are TRBV7-2 and TRBJ1-6; no definite D call. The CDR3 extends over 12 amino acids. Germline V gene data show CDR1 as SGHTA and CDR2 as FQGNSA. V was pared by 1 base and J by 9 bases, with 4 bases between. The CDR3, as DNA: TGTGCCAGCAGCTTAGGTGGTTCACCCCTCCACTTT. Its protein product is CASSLGGSPLHF.

In this sample, this clone turned up once. V is TRBV6-1 and J is TRBJ2-7, with D possibly TRBD1 on 6 matching bases. Trimming removed 4 bases at V and 2 bases at J, with 12 bases between. Germline CDR1 and CDR2: MNHNS and SASEGT. The CDR3 spans 14 residues. In DNA form, the CDR3 reads TGTGCCAGCAGTGGTAACAGGGACACCTACGAGCAGTACTTC. As protein: CASSGNRDTYEQYF.

The V gene is TRBV7-9, the J gene TRBJ2-1, with no clear D. The germline V gene encodes CDR1 SEHNR and CDR2 FQNEAQ (reference sequence). V lost 6 bases to trimming and J lost 4 bases, with 19 bases between them. This CDR3 contains 16 residues. DNA for the CDR3: TGTGCCAGCAGACACCAATCCGCCGGGCCTTACAATGAGCAGTTCTTC. The encoded protein is CASRHQSAGPYNEQFF.

This clone was observed a few times. This chain uses TRBV28 with TRBJ1-5; weak D call: TRBD1 (5 bases). Germline V gives CDR1 MDHEN, CDR2 SYDVKM. V was clipped by 2 bases and J by 6 bases, with 11 bases between them. This CDR3 contains 14 residues. This CDR3 reads CASSLMTDFQPQHF. The CDR3, as DNA: TGTGCCAGCAGTTTAATGACAGACTTTCAGCCCCAGCATTTT.

This chain uses TRBV6-5 with TRBJ1-2; weak D call: TRBD1 (5 bases). Deletions cut 2 bases from V and 7 bases from J, with 11 bases between. The CDR3 is 13 amino acids. The germline V gene has CDR1 MNHEY and CDR2 SVGAGI. Written as DNA, the CDR3 is TGTGCCAGCAGTTACACGGGGGATTCTGGCTACACCTTC. Amino acid sequence: CASSYTGDSGYTF.

The CDR3 nucleotides are TGTGCCAGCAGCGTAGCTGTGGCGGGGGGCCAGGATGAGCAGTTCTTC. Its protein product is CASSVAVAGGQDEQFF. The chain couples TRBV9 to TRBJ2-1; 8 bases match TRBD2. J was trimmed by 8 bases and V by 0 bases; bases with no gene match: 10. The CDR3 is 16 amino acids. Germline assignment: CDR1 SGDLS and CDR2 YYNGEE.

The chain combines TRBV7-9 with TRBJ1-4, with 8 positions matching TRBD1. V shed 6 bases and J 7 bases; nucleotides not matched to a gene: 7. CDR1 and CDR2 from the germline V gene are SEHNR and FQNEAQ (reference sequence). This CDR3 has 14 residues. CDR3 sequence (DNA): TGTGCCAGCAGTTCGACAGGGGCTGGTGAAAAACTGTTTTTT. Translated: CASSSTGAGEKLFF.

The chain employs TRBV6-5 and TRBJ1-2; 9 bases line up with TRBD1. J lost 8 bases, V lost 5 bases, and 9 bases had no gene match. Germline lookup yields CDR1 MNHEY and CDR2 SVGAGI. The CDR3 has 14 amino acids. The CDR3 nucleotides are TGTGCCAGCAGTACCCGGACAGGGGAGGGAGGCTACACCTTC. Translated, it gives CASSTRTGEGGYTF.

This chain joins TRBV7-9 and TRBJ2-3; D call uncertain. The CDR3 is made up of 15 amino acids. Germline CDR1 and CDR2: SEHNR and FQNEAQ (reference sequence). Trimming took 1 base from V and 14 from J, leaving 22 bases between them. Here the CDR3 reads CASSLGAPVNSMSYF. CDR3 in DNA: TGTGCCAGCAGCTTAGGGGCCCCTGTTAACTCTATGTCGTATTTT.

The chain couples TRBV6-4 to TRBJ1-1; D is unclear. With 8 bases removed from V and 0 bases from J, the gap between germline ends came to 10 bases. The germline gives CDR1 MRHNA, CDR2 SNTAGT. The CDR3 loop spans 13 amino acids. DNA for the CDR3: TGTGCCAGCTCATTTGAGGTGAACACTGAAGCTTTCTTT. It specifies CASSFEVNTEAFF.

The gene calls are TRBV5-1 and TRBJ1-1, with TRBD1 matching over 8 bases. CDR3 size: 14 residues. Trimming cost V 3 bases and J 0 bases; bases outside gene matches: 1. Per the germline V gene, CDR1 is SGHRS and CDR2 is YFSETQ. CDR3 sequence reads: CASSWGQVNTEAFF. In DNA, the CDR3 is TGCGCCAGCAGCTGGGGACAGGTGAACACTGAAGCTTTCTTT.

This clone was recorded only once. The chain joins TRBV5-1 to TRBJ2-7; D is uncertain. The CDR3 is 17 residues long. CDR1 and CDR2 from the germline V gene are SGHRS and YFSETQ. V shed 0 bases and J shed 5 bases, with 21 bases lying between them. CDR3 in DNA: TGCGCCAGCAGCTTGGGGGCAGGAACGTCGGCGGACGACGAGCAGTACTTC. It translates to CASSLGAGTSADDEQYF.

V is TRBV6-1 and J is TRBJ1-5, with TRBD1 identical over 8 bases. The CDR3 sequence is 13 residues long. Germline loops: CDR1 MNHNS, CDR2 SASEGT. Germline trimming cut 6 bases from V and 6 bases from J; bases unmatched to any gene: 4. DNA for the CDR3: TGTGCCAGCAGAACAGGGGGAGTTCAGCCCCAGCATTTT. Residues: CASRTGGVQPQHF.

This rearrangement joins TRBV18 to TRBJ1-1, with a weak D call TRBD1 (5 bases). V dropped 4 bases and J dropped 7 bases, with 10 bases sitting between them. The germline gives CDR1 KGHSH, CDR2 LQKENI. CDR3 length equals 12 residues. The CDR3 DNA follows: TGTGCCAGCTCACAAAGAGGGGTTGAAGCTTTCTTT. Translated: CASSQRGVEAFF.

The CDR3 reads CASSLLAGGLYEQYF. The CDR3 DNA reads TGTGCCAGCAGTCTACTAGCGGGGGGCCTCTACGAGCAGTACTTC. The chain links TRBV11-2 to TRBJ2-7; 12 bases line up with TRBD2. Germline V lookup: CDR1 SGHAT, CDR2 FQNNGV. V lost 6 bases and J lost 3; bases outside the gene matches: 6. This CDR3 has 15 amino acids.